Below are 13 T cell receptor beta chains sequenced from a single sample in a study of shared clonotypes between healthy human individuals. Sequenced by immunoSEQ multiplex PCR; TCRdb stores in-frame clones only, minus some. This sample has 2 million to 2.5 million clones, with about nine tenths found just once. The specimen was naive CD4+ T cells from PBMCs. This sample's subset: CD45RA+ positively selected. The origin of the receptors is a man younger than 35 in good health. Some clones in this sample may be carry-over from other donors' samples.

V is TRBV7-2 and J is TRBJ2-5; possible D gene TRBD2, 5 bases. The length of the CDR3 is 15 residues. The V and J ends lost 0 bases and 5 bases respectively, with 13 bases between them. In germline, CDR1 is SGHTA, CDR2 FQGNSA. The CDR3 region is CASSLAGDRWETQYF. Here the CDR3 DNA reads TGTGCCAGCAGCTTAGCGGGAGATAGGTGGGAGACCCAGTACTTC.

The gene calls are TRBV14 and TRBJ1-1, with D possibly matching TRBD1 (5 bases). V lost 6 bases to trimming and J lost 5 bases, with 10 bases between them. From germline, CDR1 is SGHDN and CDR2 FVKESK. The CDR3 is 12 residues long. The CDR3 reads CASRRGGTEAFF. The CDR3 nucleotides are TGTGCCAGCAGAAGGGGAGGGACTGAAGCTTTCTTT.

The V gene is TRBV7-3, the J gene TRBJ1-4; D remains unclear. Trimming took 0 bases from V and 8 from J, leaving 7 bases between them. This CDR3 is 13 amino acids long. Germline lookup yields CDR1 SGHTA and CDR2 FQGTGA. For the CDR3, the DNA is TGTGCCAGCAGCTTAACTCCCGGGGAAAAACTGTTTTTT. Translated, it gives CASSLTPGEKLFF.

This sequence joins TRBV6-4 and TRBJ2-7; no reliable D call. Trimming took off 0 bases at V and 2 bases at J, with 11 bases between the two ends. The CDR3 loop spans 15 amino acids. The germline V gene has CDR1 MRHNA and CDR2 SNTAGT. CDR3 coding DNA: TGTGCCAGCAGTGACTCGGCGAGGCGTCCCTACGAGCAGTACTTC. It yields the protein CASSDSARRPYEQYF.

CDR3 sequence reads: CASSSLRTGGNEQFF. CDR3 DNA sequence: TGTGCCAGCAGCTCACTCAGGACAGGGGGCAATGAGCAGTTCTTC. V and J are TRBV27 and TRBJ2-1, with 10 bases that match TRBD1. Trimming cost V 6 bases and J 6 bases; bases outside gene matches: 8. Germline V gives CDR1 MNHEY, CDR2 SMNVEV (reference sequence). The CDR3 has 15 residues.

CDR3 sequence reads: CASSYGLAGRDTQYF. The CDR3 DNA reads as TGTGCCAGCAGTTACGGTCTAGCGGGAAGGGATACGCAGTATTTT. The chain has TRBV28 and TRBJ2-3, with 9 bases matching TRBD2. The V gene's germline CDR1 is MDHEN and CDR2 SYDVKM. The CDR3 length is 15 residues. The ends lost 4 bases at V and 6 bases at J; junction bases unmatched: 8.

V is TRBV18 and J is TRBJ2-6, with TRBD1 as a possible D gene (5 bases). The CDR3 covers 17 residues. Trimming pared 3 bases from V and 0 bases from J, leaving 12 bases between. From germline, CDR1 is KGHSH and CDR2 LQKENI. The CDR3 sequence: CASSPDSTLSGANVLTF. The CDR3 coding sequence is TGTGCCAGCTCACCCGACAGCACCCTCTCTGGGGCCAACGTCCTGACTTTC.

This clone was recorded once. This chain links TRBV6-5 with TRBJ2-7; no clear D gene. Looked up from germline, CDR1 is MNHEY and CDR2 is SVGAGI. The V gene lost 0 bases and the J gene lost 5 bases, with 11 bases spanning the gap. The CDR3 runs to 14 residues. This CDR3 is CASSYSTSQHEQYF. CDR3 DNA: TGTGCCAGCAGTTACTCTACTTCGCAGCACGAGCAGTACTTC.

The CDR3 region has the DNA TGTGCCAGCAGTGGACAGGGGGCGGGGGGCTACACCTTC. Amino acids: CASSGQGAGGYTF. The chain joins TRBV25-1 to TRBJ1-2; TRBD1 aligns across 10 bases. This CDR3 spans 13 amino acids. Germline V CDR1 and CDR2: MGHDK, SYGVNS. V was clipped by 4 bases and J by 8 bases; unmatched bases: 4.

This clone was seen a handful of times. V is TRBV7-3 and J is TRBJ1-2, with D perhaps matching TRBD1 (5 bases). This CDR3 has 14 amino acids. Germline loops: CDR1 SGHTA, CDR2 FQGTGA. V lost 5 bases to trimming and J lost 7 bases, with 17 bases between them. The CDR3 nucleotides are TGTGCCAGCAGCCTGGGAGAGGGGATGGGTGGCTACACCTTC. Translation: CASSLGEGMGGYTF. Complete variable domain (other parts from reference TRBV7-3 and TRBJ1-2): GAGVSQTPSNKVTEKGKYVELRCDPISGHTALYWYRQSLGQGPEFLIYFQGTGAADDSGLPNDRFFAVRPEGSVSTLKIQRTERGDSAVYLCASSLGEGMGGYTFGSGTRLTVV.

Worth noting for this clone: This specimen includes other DNA sequences encoding the same CDR3. The chain employs TRBV30 and TRBJ1-1, with D unclear. Looked up from germline, CDR1 is GTSNPN and CDR2 is SVGIG (reference sequence). The V end was cut by 3 bases, the J end by 0 bases, with 8 bases between. The CDR3 spans 13 residues. The CDR3 DNA reads TGTGCCTGGAGCGTAGGGATGAACACTGAAGCTTTCTTT. It translates to CAWSVGMNTEAFF.

The rearrangement links TRBV5-1 to TRBJ2-1, with 8 bases matching TRBD2. V gave up 3 bases and J gave up 4 bases; unmatched junction bases: 18. Germline V lookup: CDR1 SGHRS, CDR2 YFSETQ. The CDR3 loop spans 19 amino acids. The CDR3 region is CASSSKVSVAGGRYNEQFF. DNA for the CDR3: TGCGCCAGCAGCTCAAAGGTTAGCGTGGCGGGAGGAAGGTACAATGAGCAGTTCTTC.

J is TRBJ2-2 and V is TRBV7-9, with D tentatively TRBD1 or TRBD2 (5 bases each). Germline V CDR1 and CDR2: SEHNR, FQNEAQ (reference sequence). V lost 7 bases and J 4 bases, leaving 13 bases between the germline ends. The CDR3 contains 14 residues. Here the CDR3 reads CASMGPLTTGELFF. The CDR3 DNA reads as TGTGCCAGCATGGGACCGCTTACCACCGGGGAGCTGTTTTTT.